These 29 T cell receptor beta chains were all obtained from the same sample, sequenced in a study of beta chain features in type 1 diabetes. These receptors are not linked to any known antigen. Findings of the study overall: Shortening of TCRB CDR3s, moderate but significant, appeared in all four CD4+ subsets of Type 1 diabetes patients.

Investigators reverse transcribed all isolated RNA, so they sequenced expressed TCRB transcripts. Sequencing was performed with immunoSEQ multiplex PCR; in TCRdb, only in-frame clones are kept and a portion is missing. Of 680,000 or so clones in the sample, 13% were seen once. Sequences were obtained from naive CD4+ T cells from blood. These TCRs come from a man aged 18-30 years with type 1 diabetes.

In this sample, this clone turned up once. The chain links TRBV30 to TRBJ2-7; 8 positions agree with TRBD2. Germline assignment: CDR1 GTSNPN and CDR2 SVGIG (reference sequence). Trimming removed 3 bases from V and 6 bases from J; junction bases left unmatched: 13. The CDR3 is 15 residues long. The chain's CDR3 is CAWSPSGSLVVEQYF. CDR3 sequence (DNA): TGTGCCTGGAGCCCTAGCGGGTCTTTGGTAGTCGAGCAGTACTTC.

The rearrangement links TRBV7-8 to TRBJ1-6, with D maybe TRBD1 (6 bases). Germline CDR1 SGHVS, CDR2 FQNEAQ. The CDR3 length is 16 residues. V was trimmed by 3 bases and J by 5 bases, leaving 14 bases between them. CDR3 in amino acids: CASSLGWGLDNSPLHF. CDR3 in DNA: TGTGCCAGCAGCTTGGGCTGGGGGCTCGATAATTCACCCCTCCACTTT.

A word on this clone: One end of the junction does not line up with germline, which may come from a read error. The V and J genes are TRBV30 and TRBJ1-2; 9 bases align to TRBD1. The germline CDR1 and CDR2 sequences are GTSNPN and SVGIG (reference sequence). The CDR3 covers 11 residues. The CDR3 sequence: CAWSVQGALHF. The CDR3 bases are TGTGCCTGGAGTGTACAGGGGGCTCTGCACTTC.

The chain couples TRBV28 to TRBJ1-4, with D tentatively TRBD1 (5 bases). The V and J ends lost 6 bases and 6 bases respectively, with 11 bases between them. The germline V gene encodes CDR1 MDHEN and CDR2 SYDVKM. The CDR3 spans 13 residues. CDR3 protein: CASRSGDYEKLFF. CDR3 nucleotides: TGTGCCAGCAGAAGTGGGGACTATGAAAAACTGTTTTTT. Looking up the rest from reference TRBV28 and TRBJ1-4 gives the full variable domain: DVKVTQSSRYLVKRTGEKVFLECVQDMDHENMFWYRQDPGLGLRLIYFSYDVKMKEKGDIPEGYSVSREKKERFSLILESASTNQTSMYLCASRSGDYEKLFFGSGTQLSVL.

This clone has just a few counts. In nucleotides, the CDR3 is TGTGCCAGCAGGAAAGCCCCCAGGAGGGATGAAAAACTGTTTTTT. Its protein product is CASRKAPRRDEKLFF. This chain joins TRBV21-1 and TRBJ1-4. TRBV21-1 represents a pseudogene. The CDR3 is made up of 15 amino acids.

CDR3: CAISGDRGWERAFF. The DNA for the CDR3 is TGTGCCATCAGTGGTGACAGGGGTTGGGAGAGAGCTTTCTTT. The rearrangement uses TRBV10-3 and TRBJ1-1; 8 nucleotides match TRBD1. Trimming removed 4 bases from V and 10 bases from J; junction bases left unmatched: 11. Per germline, CDR1 ENHRY and CDR2 SYGVKD. This CDR3 has 14 amino acids.

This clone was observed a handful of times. CDR3 DNA sequence: TGTGCCAGCAGCCCTGCCCTGGGGAACACTGAAGCTTTCTTT. Encoded protein: CASSPALGNTEAFF. The chain joins TRBV14 to TRBJ1-1; D unresolved. The CDR3 is made up of 14 amino acids. With 4 bases removed from V and 1 base from J, the gap between germline ends came to 10 bases. The germline gives CDR1 SGHDN, CDR2 FVKESK. The full variable domain, with the rest looked up from reference TRBV14 and TRBJ1-1, is EAGVTQFPSHSVIEKGQTVTLRCDPISGHDNLYWYRRVMGKEIKFLLHFVKESKQDESGMPNNRFLAERTGGTYSTLKVQPAELEDSGVYFCASSPALGNTEAFFGQGTRLTVV.

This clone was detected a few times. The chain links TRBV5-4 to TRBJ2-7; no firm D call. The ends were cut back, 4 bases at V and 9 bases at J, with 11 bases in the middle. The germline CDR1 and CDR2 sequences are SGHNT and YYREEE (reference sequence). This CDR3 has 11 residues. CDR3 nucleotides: TGTGCCAGCAGCCGAGACGCCACGCAGTACTTC. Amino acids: CASSRDATQYF.

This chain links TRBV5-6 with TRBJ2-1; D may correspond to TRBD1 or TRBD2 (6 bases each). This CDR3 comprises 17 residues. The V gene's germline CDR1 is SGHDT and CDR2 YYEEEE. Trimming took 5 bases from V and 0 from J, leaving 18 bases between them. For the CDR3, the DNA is TGTGCCAGCAGAGCTTCTGGAGGGGGTCGCTCCTACAATGAGCAGTTCTTC. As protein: CASRASGGGRSYNEQFF.

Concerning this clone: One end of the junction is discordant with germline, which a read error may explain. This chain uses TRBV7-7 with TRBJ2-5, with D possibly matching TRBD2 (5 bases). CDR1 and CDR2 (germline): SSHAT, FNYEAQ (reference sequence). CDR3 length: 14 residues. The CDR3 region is CASSLYGVEETQYF. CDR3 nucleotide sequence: TGTGCTAGCAGCTTATACGGGGTGGAAGAGACCCAGTACTTC.

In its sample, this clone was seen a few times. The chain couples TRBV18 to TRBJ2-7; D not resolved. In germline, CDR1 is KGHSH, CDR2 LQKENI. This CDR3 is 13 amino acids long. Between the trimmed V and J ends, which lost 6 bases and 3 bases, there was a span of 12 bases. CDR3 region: CASSPTDFYEQYF. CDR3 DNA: TGTGCCAGCTCCCCCACAGATTTCTACGAGCAGTACTTC.

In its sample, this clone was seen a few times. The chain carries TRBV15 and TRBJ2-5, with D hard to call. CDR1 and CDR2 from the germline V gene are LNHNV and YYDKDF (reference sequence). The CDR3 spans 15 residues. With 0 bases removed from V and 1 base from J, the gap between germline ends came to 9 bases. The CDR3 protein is CATSRDLGIQETQYF. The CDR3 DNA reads TGTGCCACCAGCAGAGATCTAGGGATCCAAGAGACCCAGTACTTC.

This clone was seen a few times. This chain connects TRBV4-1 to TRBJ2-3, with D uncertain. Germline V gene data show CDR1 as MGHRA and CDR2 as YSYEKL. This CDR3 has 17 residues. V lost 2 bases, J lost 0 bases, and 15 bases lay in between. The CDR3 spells CASSQSKGISSTDTQYF. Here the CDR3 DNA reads TGCGCCAGCAGCCAATCTAAGGGCATCTCTAGCACAGATACGCAGTATTTT.

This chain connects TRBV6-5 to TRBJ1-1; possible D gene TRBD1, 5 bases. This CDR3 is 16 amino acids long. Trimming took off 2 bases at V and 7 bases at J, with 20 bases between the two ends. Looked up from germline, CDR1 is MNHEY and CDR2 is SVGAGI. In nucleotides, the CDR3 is TGTGCCAGCAGTTACATGGGGGAAGGGCGCGGGAATGAAGCTTTCTTT. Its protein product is CASSYMGEGRGNEAFF.

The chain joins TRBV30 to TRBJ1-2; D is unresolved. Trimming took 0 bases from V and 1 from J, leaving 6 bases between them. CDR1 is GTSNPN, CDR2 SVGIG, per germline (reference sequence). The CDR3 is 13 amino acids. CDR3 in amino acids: CAWSVVGNYGYTF. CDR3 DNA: TGTGCCTGGAGTGTGGTTGGTAACTATGGCTACACCTTC.

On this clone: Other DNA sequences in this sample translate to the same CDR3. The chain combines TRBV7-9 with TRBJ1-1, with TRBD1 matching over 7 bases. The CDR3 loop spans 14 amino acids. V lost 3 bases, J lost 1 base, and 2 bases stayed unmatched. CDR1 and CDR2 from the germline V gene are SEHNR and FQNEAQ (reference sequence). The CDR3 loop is CASSLGQQNTEAFF. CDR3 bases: TGTGCCAGCAGCTTGGGACAGCAGAACACTGAAGCTTTCTTT. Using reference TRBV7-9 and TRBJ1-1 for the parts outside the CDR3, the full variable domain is DTGVSQNPRHKITKRGQNVTFRCDPISEHNRLYWYRQTLGQGPEFLTYFQNEAQLEKSRLLSDRFSAERPKGSFSTLEIQRTEQGDSAMYLCASSLGQQNTEAFFGQGTRLTVV.

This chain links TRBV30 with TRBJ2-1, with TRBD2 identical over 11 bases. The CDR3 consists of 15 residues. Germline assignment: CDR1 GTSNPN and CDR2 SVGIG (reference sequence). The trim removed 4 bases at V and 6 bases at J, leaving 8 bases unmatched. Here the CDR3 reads CAWNAGLAGGNEQFF. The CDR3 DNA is TGTGCCTGGAACGCGGGGCTAGCGGGGGGCAATGAGCAGTTCTTC. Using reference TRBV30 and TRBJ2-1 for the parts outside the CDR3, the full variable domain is SQTIHQWPATLVQPVGSPLSLECTVEGTSNPNLYWYRQAAGRGLQLLFYSVGIGQISSEVPQNLSASRPQDRQFILSSKKLLLSDSGFYLCAWNAGLAGGNEQFFGPGTRLTVL.

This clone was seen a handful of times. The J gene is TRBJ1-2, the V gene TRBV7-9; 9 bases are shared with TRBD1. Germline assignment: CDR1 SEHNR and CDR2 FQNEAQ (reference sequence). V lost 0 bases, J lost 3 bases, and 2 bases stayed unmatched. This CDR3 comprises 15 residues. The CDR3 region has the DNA TGTGCCAGCAGCTTAGCGGGACAGGGAGACTATGGCTACACCTTC. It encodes CASSLAGQGDYGYTF. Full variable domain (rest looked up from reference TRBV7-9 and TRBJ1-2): DTGVSQNPRHKITKRGQNVTFRCDPISEHNRLYWYRQTLGQGPEFLTYFQNEAQLEKSRLLSDRFSAERPKGSFSTLEIQRTEQGDSAMYLCASSLAGQGDYGYTFGSGTRLTVV.

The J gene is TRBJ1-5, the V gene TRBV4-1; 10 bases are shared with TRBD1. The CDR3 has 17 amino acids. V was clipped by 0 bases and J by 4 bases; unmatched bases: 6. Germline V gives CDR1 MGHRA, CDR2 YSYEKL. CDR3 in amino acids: CASSQEGGQGSNQPQHF. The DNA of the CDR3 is TGCGCCAGCAGCCAAGAGGGGGGACAGGGGTCAAATCAGCCCCAGCATTTT.

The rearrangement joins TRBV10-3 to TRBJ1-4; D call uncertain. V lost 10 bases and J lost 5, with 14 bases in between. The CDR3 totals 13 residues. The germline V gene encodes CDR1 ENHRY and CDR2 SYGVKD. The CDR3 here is CATTGSPNEKLFF. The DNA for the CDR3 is TGTGCCACCACCGGGAGTCCGAATGAAAAACTGTTTTTT.

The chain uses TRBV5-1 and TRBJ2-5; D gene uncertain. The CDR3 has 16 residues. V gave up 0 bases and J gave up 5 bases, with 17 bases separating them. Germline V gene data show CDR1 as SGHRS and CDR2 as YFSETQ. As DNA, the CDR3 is TGCGCCAGCAGCTTGGCAAGAGATCGAGCAGGCGAGACCCAGTACTTC. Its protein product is CASSLARDRAGETQYF.

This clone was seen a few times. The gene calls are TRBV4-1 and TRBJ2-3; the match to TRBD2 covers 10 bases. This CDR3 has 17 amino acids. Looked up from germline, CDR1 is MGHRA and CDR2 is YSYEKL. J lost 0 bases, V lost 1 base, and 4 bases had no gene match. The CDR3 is CASSQVLAGVSTDTQYF. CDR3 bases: TGCGCCAGCAGCCAAGTGCTAGCGGGGGTGAGCACAGATACGCAGTATTTT.

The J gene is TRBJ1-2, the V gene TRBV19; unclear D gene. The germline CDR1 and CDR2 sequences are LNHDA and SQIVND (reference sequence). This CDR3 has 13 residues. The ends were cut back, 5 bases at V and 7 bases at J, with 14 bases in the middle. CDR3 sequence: CASSGDISGGYTF. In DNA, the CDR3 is TGTGCCAGTAGTGGGGATATTAGCGGTGGCTACACCTTC.

The CDR3 DNA is TGTGCCAGCAGTGAAATGCGGGGAGACGGCAATCAGCCCCAGCATTTT. The encoded protein is CASSEMRGDGNQPQHF. V usage is TRBV6-1 and J usage is TRBJ1-5; D is undetermined. The germline gives CDR1 MNHNS, CDR2 SASEGT. CDR3 size: 16 residues. Trimming removed 2 bases at V and 2 bases at J, with 13 bases between.

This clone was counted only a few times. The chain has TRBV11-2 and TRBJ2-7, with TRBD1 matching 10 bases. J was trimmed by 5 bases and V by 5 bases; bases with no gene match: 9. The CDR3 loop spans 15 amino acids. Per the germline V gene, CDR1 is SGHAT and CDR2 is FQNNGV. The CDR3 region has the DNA TGTGCCAGCAGCAGAGGGACAGGGGCGGGCGACGAGCAGTACTTC. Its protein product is CASSRGTGAGDEQYF. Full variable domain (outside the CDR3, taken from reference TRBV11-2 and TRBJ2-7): EAGVAQSPRYKIIEKRQSVAFWCNPISGHATLYWYQQILGQGPKLLIQFQNNGVVDDSQLPKDRFSAERLKGVDSTLKIQPAKLEDSAVYLCASSRGTGAGDEQYFGPGTRLTVT.

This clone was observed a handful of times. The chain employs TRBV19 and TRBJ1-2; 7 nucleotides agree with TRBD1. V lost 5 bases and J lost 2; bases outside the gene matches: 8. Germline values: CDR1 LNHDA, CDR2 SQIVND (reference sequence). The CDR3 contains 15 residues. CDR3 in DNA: TGTGCCAGTAGTGCGGAGACAGGGAAGAACTATGGCTACACCTTC. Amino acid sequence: CASSAETGKNYGYTF.

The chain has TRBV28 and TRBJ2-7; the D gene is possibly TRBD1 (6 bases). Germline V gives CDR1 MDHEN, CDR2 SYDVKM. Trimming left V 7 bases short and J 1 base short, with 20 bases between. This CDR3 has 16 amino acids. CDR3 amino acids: CASTTPQGTGSYEQYF. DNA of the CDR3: TGTGCCAGCACCACACCCCAAGGCACAGGGTCCTACGAGCAGTACTTC.

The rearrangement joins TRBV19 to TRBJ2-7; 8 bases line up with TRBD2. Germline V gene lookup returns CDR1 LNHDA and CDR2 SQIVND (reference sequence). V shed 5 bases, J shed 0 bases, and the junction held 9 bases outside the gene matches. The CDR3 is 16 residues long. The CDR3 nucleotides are TGTGCCAGTAGTCCAACTTCCGGGACTAGCTCCTACGAGCAGTACTTC. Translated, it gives CASSPTSGTSSYEQYF.

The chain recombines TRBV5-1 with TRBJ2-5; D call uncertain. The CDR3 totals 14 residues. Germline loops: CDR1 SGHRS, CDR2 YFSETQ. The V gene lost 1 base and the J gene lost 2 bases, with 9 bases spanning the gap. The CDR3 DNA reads TGCGCCAGCAGCTTGAGATGGCAGCAAGAGACCCAGTACTTC. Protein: CASSLRWQQETQYF.